This T cell receptor beta chain was captured by sequencing in a study of monozygotic twins with inflammatory bowel disease. Regarding the study as a whole: TCRbeta inverse Simpson diversity was decreased in IBD patients versus healthy co-twins.

Every single donor had an approximately 2.7 ml blood sample drawn. Each sample's cDNA came from eight separate reactions. UMIs were attached via template switching, each with a 6-nucleotide sample barcode. One entry per CDR3 protein, without DNA, is what TCRdb gives after re-calling the 5' RACE reads. The listing records about 440,000 distinct CDR3 sequences. The CDR3 sequence is 16 residues long. The germline CDR1 and CDR2 sequences are LNHDA and SQIVND (reference sequence). Concerning this clonotype itself: The antigen is not known.

This receptor was obtained from a human donor with ulcerative colitis or Crohn's disease, or a healthy co-twin of an affected twin (not recorded which). The sample taken for sequencing was blood. This sequence joins TRBV19 and TRBJ1-2; TCRdb lists TRBD1, though no DNA is available to test this call. CDR3 in amino acids: CASNKPGQGLYDGYTF.